This entry concerns a single T cell receptor beta chain. The antigen remains undetermined. These data are taken from a study of ipilimumab plus nivolumab after autologous stem cell transplantation. The overall study: Typical patient got roughly 5 ipilimumab doses and about eight nivolumab doses (median).

Profiling relied on immunoSEQ multiplex PCR, and the TCRdb table lists in-frame clones only, not all of them. The table records approximately 15,000 clones, roughly three quarters of them present only once. From germline, CDR1 is LNHDA and CDR2 SQIVND (reference sequence). The V segment lost 6 bases and the J segment 5 bases; nucleotides outside the gene matches: 6. This CDR3 is built from 13 residues. Findings of the study overall: Authors suggest TCR repertoire, Treg phenotype and gut microbiota support further study.

This specimen was PBMCs, taken in a trial of ipilimumab plus nivolumab as post-transplant consolidation. The chain links TRBV19 to TRBJ2-5; the match to TRBD2 covers 7 bases. The TCR sequence derives from a male donor with diffuse large B-cell lymphoma. CDR3 sequence (DNA): TGTGCCAGTAGCCGACTAGCACGGGAGACCCAGTACTTC. Translating gives CASSRLARETQYF. Looking up the rest from reference TRBV19 and TRBJ2-5 gives the full variable domain: DGGITQSPKYLFRKEGQNVTLSCEQNLNHDAMYWYRQDPGQGLRLIYYSQIVNDFQKGDIAEGYSVSREKKESFPLTVTSAQKNPTAFYLCASSRLARETQYFGPGTRLLVL.